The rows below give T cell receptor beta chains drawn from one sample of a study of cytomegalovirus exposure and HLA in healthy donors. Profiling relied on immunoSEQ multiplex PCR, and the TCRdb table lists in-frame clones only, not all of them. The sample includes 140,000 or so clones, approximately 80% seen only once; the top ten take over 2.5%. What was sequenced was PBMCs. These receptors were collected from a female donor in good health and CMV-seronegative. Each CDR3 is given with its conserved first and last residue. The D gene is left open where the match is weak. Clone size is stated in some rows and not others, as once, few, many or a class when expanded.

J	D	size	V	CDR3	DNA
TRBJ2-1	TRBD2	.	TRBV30	CAWVGLAQYNEQFF	TGTGCCTGGGTGGGACTAGCGCAATACAATGAGCAGTTCTTC
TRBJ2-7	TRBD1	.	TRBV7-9	CASSPLDRGRPYEQYF	TGTGCCAGCAGCCCGCTGGACAGGGGAAGGCCCTACGAGCAGTACTTC
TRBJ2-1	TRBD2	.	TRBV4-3	CASSQAGGPVEQFF	TGCGCCAGCAGCCAAGCGGGGGGGCCAGTTGAGCAGTTCTTC
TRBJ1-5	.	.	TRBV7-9	CASSSDYSNQPQHF	TGTGCCAGCAGCTCAGATTATAGCAATCAGCCCCAGCATTTT
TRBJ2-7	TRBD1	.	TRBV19	CASSARDRGFSRQPYEQYF	TGTGCCAGTAGTGCTAGGGACAGGGGTTTTTCGCGGCAGCCCTACGAGCAGTACTTC
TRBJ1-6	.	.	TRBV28	CASSLSSVSPLHF	TGTGCCAGCAGTTTAAGTTCGGTATCACCCCTCCACTTT
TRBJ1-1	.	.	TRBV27	CASSSLAGGTEAFF	TGTGCCAGCAGTTCCTTGGCCGGCGGGACTGAAGCTTTCTTT
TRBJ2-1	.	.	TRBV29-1	CSVEALWEQFF	TGCAGCGTTGAGGCCTTATGGGAGCAGTTCTTC
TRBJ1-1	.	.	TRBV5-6	CASTPLGRKDTEAFF	TGTGCCAGCACCCCTTTGGGGAGAAAGGACACTGAAGCTTTCTTT
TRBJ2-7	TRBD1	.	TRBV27	CASSLRLTGDVYEQYF	TGTGCCAGCAGTTTAAGGCTGACAGGGGATGTATACGAGCAGTACTTC
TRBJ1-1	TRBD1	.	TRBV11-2	CASRLDRANTEAFF	TGTGCCAGCAGGCTCGACAGGGCGAACACTGAAGCTTTCTTT
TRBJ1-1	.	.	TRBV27	CASSSRERLEAFF	TGTGCCAGCAGTAGCCGGGAGCGACTTGAAGCTTTCTTT
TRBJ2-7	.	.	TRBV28	CASSFRGGSNYEQYF	TGTGCCAGCAGTTTTAGGGGGGGCAGCAACTACGAGCAGTACTTC
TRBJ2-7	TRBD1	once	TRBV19	CASSSRQGSRQYF	TGTGCCAGTAGTTCACGACAGGGGTCGAGGCAGTACTTC
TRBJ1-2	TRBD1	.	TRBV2	CASSLGQGPYGYTF	TGTGCCAGCAGTCTGGGACAGGGCCCCTATGGCTACACCTTC
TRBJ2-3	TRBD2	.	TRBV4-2	CASSPSGTSGARDTQYF	TGTGCCAGCAGCCCATCCGGGACTAGCGGGGCCCGCGATACGCAGTATTTT
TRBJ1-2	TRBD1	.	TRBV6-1	CASSLRDRTNYGYTF	TGTGCCAGCAGTCTTCGGGACAGAACCAACTATGGCTACACCTTC
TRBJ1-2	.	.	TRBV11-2	CASRRPGNYGYTF	TGTGCCAGCAGACGACCAGGGAACTATGGCTACACCTTC
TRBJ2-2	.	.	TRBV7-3	CASRSNPDYRSNTGELFF	TGTGCCAGCAGGAGTAACCCGGACTACCGATCGAACACCGGGGAGCTGTTTTTT
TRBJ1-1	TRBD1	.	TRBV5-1	CASSLASGTGLTEAFF	TGCGCCAGCAGCTTGGCCTCCGGGACAGGGTTGACTGAAGCTTTCTTT
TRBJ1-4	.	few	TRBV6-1	CASTADRYPNEKLFF	TGTGCCAGCACCGCTGACAGATATCCTAATGAAAAACTGTTTTTT
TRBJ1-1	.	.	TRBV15	CATSRDRVGGLGEAFF	TGTGCCACCAGCAGAGATCGAGTAGGAGGGCTGGGTGAAGCTTTCTTT
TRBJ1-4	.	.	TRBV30	CAWNGGREKLFF	TGTGCCTGGAACGGAGGTCGAGAAAAACTGTTTTTT
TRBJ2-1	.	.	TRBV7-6	CASSELRGTEQFF	TGTGCCAGCAGCGAGCTCAGGGGCACTGAGCAGTTCTTC
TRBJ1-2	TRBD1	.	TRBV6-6	CASSPTTGGFYGYTF	TGTGCCAGCAGTCCAACCACAGGGGGCTTCTATGGCTACACCTTC
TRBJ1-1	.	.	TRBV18	CASSQRQLRNTEAFF	TGTGCCAGCTCACAAAGACAGCTTCGGAACACTGAAGCTTTCTTT
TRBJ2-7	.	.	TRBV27	CASTRGPSYEQYF	TGTGCCAGCACGCGGGGGCCATCCTACGAGCAGTACTTC
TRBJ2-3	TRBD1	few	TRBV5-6	CASSGDGTGDSTDTQYF	TGTGCCAGCAGCGGAGACGGGACAGGGGACAGCACAGATACGCAGTATTTT
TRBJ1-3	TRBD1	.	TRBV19	CASSTVADRGAGNTIYF	TGTGCCAGTAGCACCGTTGCGGACAGGGGGGCTGGAAACACCATATATTTT
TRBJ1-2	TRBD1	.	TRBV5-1	CASSLEWTGDGYTF	TGCGCCAGCAGCTTGGAATGGACAGGGGATGGCTACACCTTC
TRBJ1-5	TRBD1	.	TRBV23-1	CASTSAQGNQPQHF	TGCGCCAGCACATCGGCACAGGGGAATCAGCCCCAGCATTTT
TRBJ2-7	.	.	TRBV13	CASSFAGARYEQYF	TGTGCCAGCAGCTTCGCAGGGGCACGCTACGAGCAGTACTTC
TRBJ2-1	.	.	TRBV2	CASSDRTVHNEQFF	TGTGCCAGCAGTGATCGGACTGTGCACAATGAGCAGTTCTTC
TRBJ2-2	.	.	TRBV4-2	CASSQDGRGTGELFF	TGTGCCAGCAGCCAAGATGGCAGGGGCACCGGGGAGCTGTTTTTT
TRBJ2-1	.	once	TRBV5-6	CASSLVASEEGEQFF	TGTGCCAGCAGCTTGGTGGCTAGCGAGGAAGGTGAGCAGTTCTTC
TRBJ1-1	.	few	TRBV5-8	CASKRTHPEAFF	TGTGCCAGCAAAAGGACTCACCCTGAAGCTTTCTTT
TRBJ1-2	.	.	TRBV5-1	CASTRGGAGISGYPF	TGCGCCAGCACCCGTGGAGGGGCCGGGATAAGTGGCTACCCCTTC
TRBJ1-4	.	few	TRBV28	CASSRASGLASNEKLFF	TGTGCCAGCAGCCGAGCCTCGGGACTGGCGTCTAATGAAAAACTGTTTTTT
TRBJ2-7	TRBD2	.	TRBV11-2	CASSTSGRSYEQYF	TGTGCCAGCAGTACTAGCGGGAGGTCCTACGAGCAGTACTTC
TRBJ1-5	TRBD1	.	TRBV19	CASSIERGRDNQPQHF	TGTGCCAGTAGTATTGAGAGGGGGCGGGACAATCAGCCCCAGCATTTT
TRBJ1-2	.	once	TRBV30	CAWKSSQYNGYTF	TGTGCCTGGAAATCGTCACAGTATAATGGCTACACCTTC
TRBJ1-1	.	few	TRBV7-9	CASSSGTFNTEAFF	TGTGCCAGCAGCTCCGGGACATTTAACACTGAAGCTTTCTTT
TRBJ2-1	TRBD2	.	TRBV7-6	CASSLHRGVEQFF	TGTGCCAGCAGCTTACACCGGGGGGTTGAGCAGTTCTTC
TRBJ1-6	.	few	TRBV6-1	CASSGGGHRTNSYNSPLHF	TGTGCCAGCAGTGGAGGCGGGCACAGAACGAACTCCTATAATTCACCCCTCCACTTT
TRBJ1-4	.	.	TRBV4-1	CASSQGYTRVFATNEKLFF	TGCGCCAGCAGCCAAGGATATACCCGGGTATTTGCAACTAATGAAAAACTGTTTTTT
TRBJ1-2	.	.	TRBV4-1	CASSQETKANYGYTF	TGCGCCAGCAGCCAAGAGACTAAAGCTAACTATGGCTACACCTTC
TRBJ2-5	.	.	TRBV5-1	CASSLARTAQETQYF	TGCGCCAGCAGCTTGGCCAGGACAGCCCAAGAGACCCAGTACTTC
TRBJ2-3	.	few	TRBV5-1	CASSFRGTDTQYF	TGCGCCAGCAGCTTTCGGGGTACAGATACGCAGTATTTT
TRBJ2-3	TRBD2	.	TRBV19	CASSTLSGGATDTQYF	TGTGCCAGTAGTACGTTAAGCGGGGGGGCAACAGATACGCAGTATTTT
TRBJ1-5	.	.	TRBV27	CASSSGALQGSNQPQHF	TGTGCCAGCAGTTCAGGGGCCCTGCAGGGAAGTAATCAGCCCCAGCATTTT